What follows is one TCR beta chain and its context. Its antigen is not known. Investigators took RNA and DNA out together from 20-30 mg of unsorted bulk tissue. The sample comes from a study of tumor-infiltrating lymphocytes in primary liver carcinoma. Study-level findings and limits: Researchers found tumor-adjacent and tumor-blood pairs overlapped less than tumor region pairs.

With a constant-region primer, TCR beta cDNA was made from approximately 450 ng of total RNA. Libraries covering TCR beta were generated through three nested multiplex PCR rounds (using a slightly modified ARM-PCR). The first two PCR rounds, approximately 10 cycles each, used TRBV1-TRBV30 forward primers and a C-beta reverse primer. TCRdb called the multiplex PCR reads again in MiXCR, with one record for every CDR3 protein. The data hold around 120,000 distinct CDR3 sequences, with about two thirds observed a single time. The CDR3 runs to 14 residues. Per germline, CDR1 SQVTM and CDR2 ANQGSEA. Sequencing used tumor-adjacent normal liver tissue. The V and J genes are TRBV29-1 and TRBJ2-3; maybe TRBD2 (5 bases). The TCR sequence derives from a woman aged 55 to 70 with primary liver carcinoma and hepatitis B virus infection. CDR3 DNA: TGCAACATTTTGGAGCGGAGAAGCACAGATACGCAGTATTTT. Residues: CNILERRSTDTQYF.